A selection of T cell receptor beta chains follows, all from one sample in a study of cytomegalovirus exposure and HLA in healthy donors. Using immunoSEQ multiplex PCR, the repertoire was profiled, and TCRdb retains in-frame clones only, with some absent. The sample carries under 200,000 clones, 70% to 80% recorded once. Input material: PBMCs. The receptor source for this set is a woman aged 40 to 49 in good health and CMV-seronegative. Both conserved end residues are part of each CDR3. A D gene is named only where the DNA matches it firmly. Where a row states a size, it is once, few, many or the class of an expanded clone; other rows omit it.

>TRBV7-8|NA|TRBD2|TRBJ2-5
CASSLVGTTRETQYF
>TRBV19|NA|NA|TRBJ1-3
CASSGDVSGNTIYF
>TRBV4-1|NA|NA|TRBJ1-5
CASSQVERGWKPQHF
>TRBV5-4|NA|NA|TRBJ1-1
CASSPQGTNTEAFF
>TRBV7-9|NA|NA|TRBJ2-7
CASSNLDRQNTYEQYF
>TRBV6-1|NA|NA|TRBJ1-6
CASSELGTGTDSPLHF
>TRBV7-8|NA|NA|TRBJ2-7
CASSFSTYEQYF
>TRBV10-3|NA|NA|TRBJ1-1
CAISGRMDTEAFF
>TRBV7-9|few|NA|TRBJ2-7
CASSSGGSYEQYF
>TRBV5-5|NA|TRBD2|TRBJ2-3
CASSLPSSGRGDTQYF
>TRBV28|NA|NA|TRBJ1-1
CASLQGSMNTEAFF
>TRBV2|NA|NA|TRBJ2-5
CASIIPAGETQYF
>TRBV5-1|NA|TRBD2|TRBJ2-1
CASSLVSRGAVDEQFF
>TRBV6-5|NA|TRBD1|TRBJ2-7
CASRPGQGVYEQYF
>TRBV19|NA|TRBD2|TRBJ2-3
CASSKSGARTDTQYF
>TRBV15|NA|NA|TRBJ2-2
CATSSTSYTGELFF